The 5 T cell receptor beta chains given below trace back to one sample, sequenced in a study of T cell responses to AZD1222 COVID-19 vaccine. Clones were sequenced by immunoSEQ multiplex PCR, and TCRdb holds only the in-frame ones, with some missing. Of 100,000 to 140,000 clones listed, approximately 90% are singletons. This sample comprised peripheral blood, obtained 28 days after the second AZD1222 dose. These receptors were obtained from an adult who received the AZD1222 COVID-19 vaccine.

CDR3 protein: CASSHSSGVTDTQYF. CDR3 nucleotide sequence: TGTGCCAGCAGCCATTCTAGCGGGGTCACAGATACGCAGTATTTT. The V call is TRBV3-1 (or the pseudogene TRBV3-2), the J call TRBJ2-3; TRBD2 matches at 9 bases. CDR1 is LGHDT, CDR2 YNNKEL, per germline (reference sequence). V lost 3 bases to trimming and J lost 2 bases; unmatched junction nucleotides: 3. The CDR3 is made up of 15 amino acids.

This clone has a single count. This rearrangement joins TRBV28 to TRBJ1-5; D uncertain. This CDR3 is 11 amino acids long. Trimming took 5 bases from V and 6 from J, leaving 5 bases between them. The germline V gene encodes CDR1 MDHEN and CDR2 SYDVKM. This chain's CDR3 is CASSISQPQHF. The CDR3 nucleotides are TGTGCCAGCAGTATCAGTCAGCCCCAGCATTTT. The variable domain in full, with the rest retrieved from reference TRBV28 and TRBJ1-5, is DVKVTQSSRYLVKRTGEKVFLECVQDMDHENMFWYRQDPGLGLRLIYFSYDVKMKEKGDIPEGYSVSREKKERFSLILESASTNQTSMYLCASSISQPQHFGDGTRLSIL.

This rearrangement joins TRBV2 to TRBJ1-5, with D tentatively TRBD1 (6 bases). CDR1 and CDR2 from the germline V gene are SNHLY and FYNNEI. The length of the CDR3 is 15 residues. V lost 2 bases and J lost 2, with 10 bases in between. The CDR3 is CASSEWSGGNQPQHF. As DNA, the CDR3 is TGTGCCAGCAGTGAATGGTCAGGGGGCAATCAGCCCCAGCATTTT.

The chain combines TRBV24-1 with TRBJ2-5; 9 bases are shared with TRBD1. CDR1 is KGHDR, CDR2 SFDVKD, per germline. The CDR3 is 16 amino acids. The V and J ends lost 2 bases and 5 bases, in that order; junction bases with no gene match: 8. CDR3: CATSDSGTGQKETQYF. CDR3 DNA: TGTGCCACCAGTGATTCCGGGACAGGGCAGAAGGAGACCCAGTACTTC.

Regarding this clone: The same CDR3 can be traced to other DNA sequences in this sample. CDR3 nucleotides: TGTGCCAGCAGCTTGGTAGGCAGCAACTACGAGCAGTACTTC. This sequence encodes CASSLVGSNYEQYF. V is TRBV5-6 and J is TRBJ2-7; D is uncertain. The CDR3 is 14 residues long. The germline CDR1 and CDR2 sequences are SGHDT and YYEEEE. The germline V and J ends were trimmed by 0 bases and 3 bases, with 10 bases remaining between them.